Listed below are T cell receptor beta chains from one sample, sequenced in a study of T cells in Graves' hyperthyroidism and ophthalmopathy. In TCRdb, the multiplex PCR reads were re-called with MiXCR into one record per CDR3 protein. The table includes hundreds of thousands of distinct CDR3 sequences, less than 15% detected once. The specimen sequenced was blood. The receptors were gathered from a woman aged 18 to 35 with Graves' hyperthyroidism. Each CDR3 is given with its conserved first and last residue. The D gene is left open where the match is weak.

CASSRSNTIYF	11	TRBV3-1	TRBJ1-3	NA
CSASRDSFYTQYF	13	TRBV20-1	TRBJ2-3	NA
CASSLVRGGINGYTF	15	TRBV12-3/TRBV12-4	TRBJ1-2	NA
CASSLTSGEQYF	12	TRBV7-3	TRBJ2-3	TRBD2
CSVVLGLAGELNEQFF	16	TRBV29-1	TRBJ2-1	TRBD2
CATAGGNQPQHF	12	TRBV15	TRBJ1-5	NA
CASSDSTSNQPQHF	14	TRBV6-4	TRBJ1-5	NA
CASTRTGGGDTQYF	14	TRBV5-4	TRBJ2-3	TRBD1
CASSYSPALNTGELFF	16	TRBV6-2/TRBV6-3	TRBJ2-2	NA
CSARVAERSSYNEQFF	16	TRBV20-1	TRBJ2-1	NA
CASSTTGLGQPQHF	14	TRBV12-3/TRBV12-4	TRBJ1-5	TRBD1
CASIGISAFF	10	TRBV19	TRBJ1-1	NA
CATSRGGAGNTIYF	14	TRBV15	TRBJ1-3	NA
CASSLGTGFSDTQYF	15	TRBV28	TRBJ2-3	TRBD1
CASSIYLTGTGRNYGYTF	18	TRBV19	TRBJ1-2	NA
CSVEDGLGPGAFF	13	TRBV29-1	TRBJ1-1	NA
CASSAGGPSRSLHF	14	TRBV28	TRBJ1-6	NA
CASSLVTSGRGRETQYF	17	TRBV7-9	TRBJ2-5	TRBD2
CATSNADSERYEQYF	15	TRBV24-1	TRBJ2-7	NA
CASRLYSGSRGNEQFF	16	TRBV28	TRBJ2-1	TRBD2
CASSEMAGNPTDTQYF	16	TRBV25-1	TRBJ2-3	NA
CASSFVGQGANEQYF	15	TRBV12-3/TRBV12-4	TRBJ2-7	TRBD1
CASSPEHSYEQYF	13	TRBV7-2	TRBJ2-7	NA
CSVEDLDEQFF	11	TRBV29-1	TRBJ2-1	NA
CASSPTQGLFFLSYNEQFF	19	TRBV28	TRBJ2-1	TRBD1
CASSQIQNGQPQHF	14	TRBV3-1	TRBJ1-5	NA
CAWRERGLVGDNEQFF	16	TRBV30	TRBJ2-1	TRBD2
CSAGTSGGYNEQFF	14	TRBV20-1	TRBJ2-1	TRBD2
CASSVRGQTGELFF	14	TRBV9	TRBJ2-2	NA
CASSWGQGATNEKLFF	16	TRBV5-1	TRBJ1-4	TRBD1
CASSQQGSMGEKLFF	15	TRBV14	TRBJ1-4	NA
CASSHGQPQAFF	12	TRBV11-2	TRBJ1-1	NA
CASSIFKGNQPQHF	14	TRBV19	TRBJ1-5	NA
CASSGFRDRQETQYF	15	TRBV7-9	TRBJ2-5	NA
CASSEWEGGSSYNEQFF	17	TRBV11-2	TRBJ2-1	TRBD2
CASSPTRDSRSEQYF	15	TRBV12-3/TRBV12-4	TRBJ2-7	NA
CATSRDLGGGVTDTQYF	17	TRBV15	TRBJ2-3	TRBD2
CASSLAHSGRAGDTQYF	17	TRBV12-3/TRBV12-4	TRBJ2-3	TRBD2
CASSEFERSNTGELFF	16	TRBV25-1	TRBJ2-2	NA
CASSPPTSGSTDTQYF	16	TRBV18	TRBJ2-3	TRBD2